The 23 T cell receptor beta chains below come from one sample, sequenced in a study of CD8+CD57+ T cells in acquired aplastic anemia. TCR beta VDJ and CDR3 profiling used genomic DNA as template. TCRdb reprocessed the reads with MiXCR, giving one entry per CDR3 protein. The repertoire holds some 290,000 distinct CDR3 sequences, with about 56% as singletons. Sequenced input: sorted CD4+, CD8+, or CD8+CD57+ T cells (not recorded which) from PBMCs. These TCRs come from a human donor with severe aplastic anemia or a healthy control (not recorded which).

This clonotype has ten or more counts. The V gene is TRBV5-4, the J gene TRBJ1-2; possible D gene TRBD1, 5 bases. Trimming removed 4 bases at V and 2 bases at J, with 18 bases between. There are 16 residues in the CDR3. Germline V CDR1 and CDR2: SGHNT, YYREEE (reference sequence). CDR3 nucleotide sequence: TGTGCCAGCAGCCTGAAATCGGGGGAATACAACTATGGCTACACCTTC. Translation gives CASSLKSGEYNYGYTF.

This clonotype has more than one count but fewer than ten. DNA for the CDR3: TGTGCCAGCAGTGAATACGGACAGGGGACAGATACGCAGTATTTT. Amino acids: CASSEYGQGTDTQYF. This chain links TRBV25-1 with TRBJ2-3; 9 bases line up with TRBD1. With V trimmed by 0 bases and J by 3 bases, 1 base remained unmatched. This CDR3 comprises 15 residues. The germline CDR1 and CDR2 sequences are MGHDK and SYGVNS.

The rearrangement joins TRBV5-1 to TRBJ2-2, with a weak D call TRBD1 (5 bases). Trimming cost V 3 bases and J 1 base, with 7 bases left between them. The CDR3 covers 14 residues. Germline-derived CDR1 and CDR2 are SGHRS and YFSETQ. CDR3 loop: CASSSGWNTGELFF. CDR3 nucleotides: TGCGCCAGCAGCTCAGGGTGGAACACCGGGGAGCTGTTTTTT. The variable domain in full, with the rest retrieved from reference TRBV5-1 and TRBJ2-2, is KAGVTQTPRYLIKTRGQQVTLSCSPISGHRSVSWYQQTPGQGLQFLFEYFSETQRNKGNFPGRFSGRQFSNSRSEMNVSTLELGDSALYLCASSSGWNTGELFFGEGSRLTVL.

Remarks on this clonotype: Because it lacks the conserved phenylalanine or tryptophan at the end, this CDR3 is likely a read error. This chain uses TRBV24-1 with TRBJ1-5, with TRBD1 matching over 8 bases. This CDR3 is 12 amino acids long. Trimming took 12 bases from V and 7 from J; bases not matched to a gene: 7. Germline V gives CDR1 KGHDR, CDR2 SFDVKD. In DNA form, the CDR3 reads TGTGCCTGGGACAGGTTAGGGCAGCCCCAGCATCTT. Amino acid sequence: CAWDRLGQPQHL.

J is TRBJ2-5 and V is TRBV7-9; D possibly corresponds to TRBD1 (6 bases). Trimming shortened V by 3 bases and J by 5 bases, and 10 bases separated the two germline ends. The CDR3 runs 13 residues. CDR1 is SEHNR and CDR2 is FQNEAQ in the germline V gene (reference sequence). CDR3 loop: CASSFVRGETQYF. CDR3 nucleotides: TGTGCCAGCAGCTTTGTGAGGGGGGAGACCCAGTACTTC. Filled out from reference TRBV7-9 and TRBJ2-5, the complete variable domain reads DTGVSQNPRHKITKRGQNVTFRCDPISEHNRLYWYRQTLGQGPEFLTYFQNEAQLEKSRLLSDRFSAERPKGSFSTLEIQRTEQGDSAMYLCASSFVRGETQYFGPGTRLLVL.

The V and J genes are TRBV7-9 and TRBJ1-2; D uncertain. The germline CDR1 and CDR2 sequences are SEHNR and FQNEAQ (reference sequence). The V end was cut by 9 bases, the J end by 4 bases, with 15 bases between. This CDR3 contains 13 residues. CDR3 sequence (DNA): TGTGCCAGTACTCCAGGAAACTCCTATGGCTACACCTTC. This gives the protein CASTPGNSYGYTF.

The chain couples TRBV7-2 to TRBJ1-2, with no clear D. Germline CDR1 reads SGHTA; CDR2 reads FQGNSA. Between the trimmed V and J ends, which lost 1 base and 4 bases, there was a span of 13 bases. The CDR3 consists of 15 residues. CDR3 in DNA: TGTGCCAGCAGCTTAGAGGTTCAGTATATCTATGGCTACACCTTC. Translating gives CASSLEVQYIYGYTF.

CDR3: CASRYQDNPNSPLHF. The CDR3, as DNA: TGTGCCAGCAGATACCAGGACAATCCCAATTCACCCCTCCACTTT. The rearrangement joins TRBV12-3 or TRBV12-4 to TRBJ1-6, with D tentatively TRBD1 (5 bases). V gave up 6 bases and J gave up 7 bases, with 16 bases separating them. CDR3 length: 15 residues.

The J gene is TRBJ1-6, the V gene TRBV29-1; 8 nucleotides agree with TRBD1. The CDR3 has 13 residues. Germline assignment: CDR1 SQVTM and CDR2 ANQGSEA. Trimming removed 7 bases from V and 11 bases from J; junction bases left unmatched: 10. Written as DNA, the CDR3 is TGCAGCGGGGCGGACAGGGTGGTTGCACCCCTCCACTTT. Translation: CSGADRVVAPLHF.

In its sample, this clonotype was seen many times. DNA of the CDR3: TGCGCCAGCAGCCAGAATTCTTTCTCCTACGAGCAGTACTTC. The encoded protein is CASSQNSFSYEQYF. The chain couples TRBV4-3 to TRBJ2-7; D is unclear. Per the germline V gene, CDR1 is LGHNA and CDR2 is YSLEER. V dropped 3 bases and J dropped 0 bases, with 9 bases sitting between them. The CDR3 consists of 14 residues.

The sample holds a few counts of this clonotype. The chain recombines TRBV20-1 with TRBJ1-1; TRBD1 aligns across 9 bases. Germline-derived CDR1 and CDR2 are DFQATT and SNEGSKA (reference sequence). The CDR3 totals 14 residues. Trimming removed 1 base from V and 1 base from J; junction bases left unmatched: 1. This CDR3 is CSARGTGANTEAFF. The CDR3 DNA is TGCAGTGCTAGAGGGACAGGGGCGAACACTGAAGCTTTCTTT.

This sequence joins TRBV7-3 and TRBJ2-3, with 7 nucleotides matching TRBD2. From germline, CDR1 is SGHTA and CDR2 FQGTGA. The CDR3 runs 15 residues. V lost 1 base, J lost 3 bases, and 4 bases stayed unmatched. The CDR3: CASSLSLAATDTQYF. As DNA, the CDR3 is TGTGCCAGCAGCTTAAGCCTAGCGGCTACAGATACGCAGTATTTT.

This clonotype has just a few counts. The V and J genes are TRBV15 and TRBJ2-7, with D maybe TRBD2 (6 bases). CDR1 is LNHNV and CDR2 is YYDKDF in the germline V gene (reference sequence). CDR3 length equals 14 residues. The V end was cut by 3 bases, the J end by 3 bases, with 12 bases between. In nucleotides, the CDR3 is TGTGCCACCAGCAGGGACATGGGAGGCTACGAGCAGTACTTC. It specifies CATSRDMGGYEQYF. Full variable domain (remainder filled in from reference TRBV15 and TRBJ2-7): DAMVIQNPRYQVTQFGKPVTLSCSQTLNHNVMYWYQQKSSQAPKLLFHYYDKDFNNEADTPDNFQSRRPNTSFCFLDIRSPGLGDTAMYLCATSRDMGGYEQYFGPGTRLTVT.

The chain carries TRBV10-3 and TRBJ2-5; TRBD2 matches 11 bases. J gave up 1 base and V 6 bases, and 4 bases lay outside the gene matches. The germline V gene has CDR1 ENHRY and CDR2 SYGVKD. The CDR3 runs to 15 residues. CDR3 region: CAISIAGGSQETQYF. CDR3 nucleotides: TGTGCCATCAGCATAGCGGGGGGGAGCCAAGAGACCCAGTACTTC.

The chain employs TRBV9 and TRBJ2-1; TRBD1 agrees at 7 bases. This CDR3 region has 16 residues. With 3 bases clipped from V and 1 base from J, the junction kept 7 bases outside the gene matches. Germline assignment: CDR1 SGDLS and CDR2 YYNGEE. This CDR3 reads CASSGTGAVSYNEQFF. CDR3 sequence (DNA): TGTGCCAGCAGCGGTACAGGGGCTGTGTCCTACAATGAGCAGTTCTTC.

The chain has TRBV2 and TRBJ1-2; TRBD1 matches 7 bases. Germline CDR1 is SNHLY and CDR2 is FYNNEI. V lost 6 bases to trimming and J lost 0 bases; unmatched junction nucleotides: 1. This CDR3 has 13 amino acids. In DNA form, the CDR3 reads TGTGCCAGCAGCGACAGGGCTAACTATGGCTACACCTTC. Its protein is CASSDRANYGYTF.

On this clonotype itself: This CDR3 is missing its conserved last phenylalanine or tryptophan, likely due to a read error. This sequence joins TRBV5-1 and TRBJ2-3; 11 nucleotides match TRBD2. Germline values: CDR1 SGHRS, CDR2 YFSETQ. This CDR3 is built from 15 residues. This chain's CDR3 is CTSSSTSGEADTQYL. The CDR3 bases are TGCACCAGCAGCTCGACTAGCGGGGAGGCAGATACGCAGTATCTT.

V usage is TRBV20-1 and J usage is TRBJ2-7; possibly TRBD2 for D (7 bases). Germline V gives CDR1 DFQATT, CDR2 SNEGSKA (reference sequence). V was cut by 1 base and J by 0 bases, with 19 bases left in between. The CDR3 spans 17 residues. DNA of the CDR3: TGCAGTGCTAGAGGGAAGTTAGGGGGGGGGTCCTCCTACGAGCAGTACTTC. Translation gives CSARGKLGGGSSYEQYF.

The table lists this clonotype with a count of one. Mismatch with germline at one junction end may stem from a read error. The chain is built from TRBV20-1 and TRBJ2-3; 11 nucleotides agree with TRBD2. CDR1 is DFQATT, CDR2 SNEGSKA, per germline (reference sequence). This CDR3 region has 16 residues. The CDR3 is CSAGLAEPVSTDTRYF. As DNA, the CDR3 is TGCAGTGCGGGACTAGCGGAACCCGTCAGCACAGATACGCGGTATTTT.

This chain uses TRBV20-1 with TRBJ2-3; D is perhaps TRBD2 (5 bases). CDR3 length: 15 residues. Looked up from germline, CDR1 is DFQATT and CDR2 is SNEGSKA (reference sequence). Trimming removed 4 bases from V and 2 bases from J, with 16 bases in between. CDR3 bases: TGCAGTGCTACCCCCTTTGGGGAGAACACAGATACGCAGTATTTT. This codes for CSATPFGENTDTQYF.

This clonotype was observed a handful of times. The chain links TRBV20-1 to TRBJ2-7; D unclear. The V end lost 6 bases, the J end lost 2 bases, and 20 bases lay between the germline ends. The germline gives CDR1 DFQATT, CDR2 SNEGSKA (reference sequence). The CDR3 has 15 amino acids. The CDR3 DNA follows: TGCAGTGCACATACCACTGGAGCTCTCACCTACGAGCAGTACTTC. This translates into CSAHTTGALTYEQYF.

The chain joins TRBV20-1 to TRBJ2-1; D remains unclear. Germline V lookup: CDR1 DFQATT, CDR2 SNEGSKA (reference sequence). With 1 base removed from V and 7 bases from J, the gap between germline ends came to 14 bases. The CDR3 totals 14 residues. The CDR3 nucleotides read TGCAGTGCTAGAGGGCGGACCCCAAGAAATGAGCAGTTCTTC. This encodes CSARGRTPRNEQFF.

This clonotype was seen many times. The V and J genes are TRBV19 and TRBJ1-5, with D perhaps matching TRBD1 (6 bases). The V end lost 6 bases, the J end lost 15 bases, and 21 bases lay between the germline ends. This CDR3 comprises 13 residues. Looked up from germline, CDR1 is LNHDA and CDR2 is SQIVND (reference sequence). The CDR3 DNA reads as TGTGCCAGTAGGGACAGCGCTAAGGGGCTTCGGCATTTT. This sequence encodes CASRDSAKGLRHF.